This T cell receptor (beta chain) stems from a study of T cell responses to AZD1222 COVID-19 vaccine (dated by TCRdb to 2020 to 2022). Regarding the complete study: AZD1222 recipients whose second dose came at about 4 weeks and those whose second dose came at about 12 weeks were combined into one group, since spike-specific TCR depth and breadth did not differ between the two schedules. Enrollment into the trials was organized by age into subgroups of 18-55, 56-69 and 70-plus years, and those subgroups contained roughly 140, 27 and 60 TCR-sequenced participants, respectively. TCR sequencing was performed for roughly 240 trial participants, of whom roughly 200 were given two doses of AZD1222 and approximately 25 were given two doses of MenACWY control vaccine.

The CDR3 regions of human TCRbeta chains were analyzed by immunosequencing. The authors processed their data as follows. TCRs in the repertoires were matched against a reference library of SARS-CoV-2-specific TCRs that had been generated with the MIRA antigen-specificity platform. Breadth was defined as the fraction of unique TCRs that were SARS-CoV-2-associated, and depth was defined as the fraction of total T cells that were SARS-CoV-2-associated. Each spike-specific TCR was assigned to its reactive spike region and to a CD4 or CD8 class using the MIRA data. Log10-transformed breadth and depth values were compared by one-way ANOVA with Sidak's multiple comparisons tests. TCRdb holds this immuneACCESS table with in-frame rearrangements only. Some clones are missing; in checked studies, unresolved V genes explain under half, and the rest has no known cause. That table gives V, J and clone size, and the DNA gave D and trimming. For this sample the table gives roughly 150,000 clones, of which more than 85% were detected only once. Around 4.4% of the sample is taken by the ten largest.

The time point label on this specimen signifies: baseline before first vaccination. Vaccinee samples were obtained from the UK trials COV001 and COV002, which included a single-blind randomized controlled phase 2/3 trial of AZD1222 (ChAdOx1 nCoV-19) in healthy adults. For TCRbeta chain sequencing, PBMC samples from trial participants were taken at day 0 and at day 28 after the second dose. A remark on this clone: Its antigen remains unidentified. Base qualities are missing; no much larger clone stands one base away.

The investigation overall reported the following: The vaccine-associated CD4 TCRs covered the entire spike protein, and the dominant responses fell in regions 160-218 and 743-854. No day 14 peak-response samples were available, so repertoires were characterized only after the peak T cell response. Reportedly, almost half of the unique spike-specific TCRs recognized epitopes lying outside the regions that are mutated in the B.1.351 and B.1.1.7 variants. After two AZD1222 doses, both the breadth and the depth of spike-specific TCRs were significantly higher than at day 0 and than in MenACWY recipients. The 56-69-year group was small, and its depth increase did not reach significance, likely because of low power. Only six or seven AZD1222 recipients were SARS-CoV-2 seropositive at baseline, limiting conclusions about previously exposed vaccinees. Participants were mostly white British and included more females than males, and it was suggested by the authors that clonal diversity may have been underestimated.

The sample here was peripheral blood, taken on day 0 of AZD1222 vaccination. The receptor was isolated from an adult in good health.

The DNA reads as follows: TGTGCCAGCAGTACCCGGTGGAGCACTAACTATGGCTACACCTTC. Translated, this gives CASSTRWSTNYGYTF. The receptor chain draws on TRBV28 and TRBJ1-2; the D gene cannot be named for sure. V lost 5 bases and J lost 0 bases; the stretch between them is 13 bases long. From cysteine to phenylalanine, the CDR3 is 15 amino acids long. The entry retains the CDR3 DNA only, 45 bases that are in frame from base 1. The germline V gene provides CDR1 MDHEN and CDR2 SYDVKM.